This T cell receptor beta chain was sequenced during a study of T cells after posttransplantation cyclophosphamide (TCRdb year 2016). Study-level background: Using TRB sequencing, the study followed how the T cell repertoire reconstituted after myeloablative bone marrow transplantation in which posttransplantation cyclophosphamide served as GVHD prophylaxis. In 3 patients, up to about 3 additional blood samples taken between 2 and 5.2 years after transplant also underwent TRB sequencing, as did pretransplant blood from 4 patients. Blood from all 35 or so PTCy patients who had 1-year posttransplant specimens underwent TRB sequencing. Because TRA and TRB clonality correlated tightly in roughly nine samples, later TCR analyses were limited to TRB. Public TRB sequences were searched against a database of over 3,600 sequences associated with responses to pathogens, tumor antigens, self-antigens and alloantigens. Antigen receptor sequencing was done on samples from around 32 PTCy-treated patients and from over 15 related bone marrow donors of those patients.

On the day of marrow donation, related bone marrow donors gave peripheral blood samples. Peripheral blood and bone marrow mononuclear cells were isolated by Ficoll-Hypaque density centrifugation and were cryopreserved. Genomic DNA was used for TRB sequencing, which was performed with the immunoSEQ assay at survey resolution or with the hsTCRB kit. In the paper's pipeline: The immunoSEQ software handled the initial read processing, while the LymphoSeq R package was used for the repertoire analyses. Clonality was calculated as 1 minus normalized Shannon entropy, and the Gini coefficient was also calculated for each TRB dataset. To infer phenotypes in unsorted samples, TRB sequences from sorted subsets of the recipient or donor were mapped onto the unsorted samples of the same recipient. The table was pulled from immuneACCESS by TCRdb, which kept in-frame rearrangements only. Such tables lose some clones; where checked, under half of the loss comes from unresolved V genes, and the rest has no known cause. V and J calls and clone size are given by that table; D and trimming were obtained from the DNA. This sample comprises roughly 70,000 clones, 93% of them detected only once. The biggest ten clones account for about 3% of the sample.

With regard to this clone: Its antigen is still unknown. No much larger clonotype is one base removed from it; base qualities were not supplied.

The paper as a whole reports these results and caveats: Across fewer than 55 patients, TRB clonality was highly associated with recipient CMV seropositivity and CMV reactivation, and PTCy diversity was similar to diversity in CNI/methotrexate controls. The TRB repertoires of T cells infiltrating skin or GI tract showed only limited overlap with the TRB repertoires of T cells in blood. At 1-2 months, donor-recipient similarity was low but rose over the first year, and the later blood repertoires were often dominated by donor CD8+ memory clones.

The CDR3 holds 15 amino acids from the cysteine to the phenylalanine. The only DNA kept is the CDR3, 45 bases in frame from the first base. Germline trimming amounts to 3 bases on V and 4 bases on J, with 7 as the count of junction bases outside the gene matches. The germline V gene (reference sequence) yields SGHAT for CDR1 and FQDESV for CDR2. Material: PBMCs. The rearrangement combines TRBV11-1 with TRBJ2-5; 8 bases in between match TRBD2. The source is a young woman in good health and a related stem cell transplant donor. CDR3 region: CASSFAGGAGETQYF. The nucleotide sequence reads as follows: TGTGCCAGCAGCTTTGCGGGGGGCGCGGGAGAGACCCAGTACTTC.